This is a list of T cell receptor beta chains from one sample in a study of blood T cell repertoires in COVID-19. TCRdb keeps only in-frame clones here, not all; method: immunoSEQ multiplex PCR. The sample lists roughly 150,000 clones, roughly 80% occurring once. Sequenced sample: peripheral blood. The source is a woman older than 75 with COVID-19, enrolled during active disease. Both conserved end residues are part of each CDR3. The order of the fields is D gene, clone size, V gene, J gene, CDR3 protein, CDR3 DNA. D genes are given only for firm matches. Clone size is stated in some rows and not others, as once, few, many or a class when expanded.

>TRBD2|NA|TRBV7-8|TRBJ2-1
CASSLLGTSGSGSEQFF
TGTGCCAGCAGCTTATTAGGGACTAGCGGGAGTGGCAGTGAGCAGTTCTTC
>NA|once|TRBV5-1|TRBJ2-3
CASSLLDTDTQYF
TGCGCCAGCAGCTTACTAGATACAGATACGCAGTATTTT
>NA|few|TRBV4-2|TRBJ2-7
CASSQDRRAGSYEQYF
TGTGCCAGCAGCCAAGATAGGCGGGCGGGTTCCTACGAGCAGTACTTC
>TRBD1|NA|TRBV7-3|TRBJ1-1
CASSPTGEGAFF
TGTGCCAGCAGCCCGACAGGGGAGGGAGCTTTCTTT
>TRBD1|NA|TRBV28|TRBJ1-1
CASPGAGGAPEAFF
TGTGCCAGCCCCGGGGCAGGGGGCGCCCCTGAAGCTTTCTTT
>NA|once|TRBV29-1|TRBJ1-1
CSVHASWNTEAFF
TGCAGCGTGCACGCTAGCTGGAACACTGAAGCTTTCTTT
>TRBD1|few|TRBV5-6|TRBJ1-6
CASSRQGILDNSPLHF
TGTGCCAGCAGCCGACAGGGGATTCTAGATAATTCACCCCTCCACTTT
>TRBD1|NA|TRBV18|TRBJ2-7
CASSPGQVMSYEQYF
TGTGCCAGCTCACCCGGACAGGTGATGTCCTACGAGCAGTACTTC
>TRBD1|NA|TRBV6-5|TRBJ1-1
CASRRQGGSLEAFF
TGTGCCAGCAGGCGACAGGGGGGATCATTGGAGGCTTTCTTT
>NA|NA|TRBV7-9|TRBJ2-4
CASSLAGALAKNIQYF
TGTGCCAGCAGCTTAGCAGGGGCACTAGCCAAAAACATTCAGTACTTC
>NA|NA|TRBV5-4|TRBJ2-1
CASSLESSSYNEQFF
TGTGCCAGCAGCTTGGAGTCCAGCTCCTACAATGAGCAGTTCTTC
>NA|NA|TRBV28|TRBJ2-3
CASSSLGLLTQYF
TGTGCCAGCAGTTCACTCGGACTCCTTACGCAGTATTTT
>NA|NA|TRBV11-2|TRBJ2-7
CASSSATQGYEQYF
TGTGCCAGCAGCTCAGCAACACAGGGTTACGAGCAGTACTTC
>NA|NA|TRBV18|TRBJ1-5
CASSPRAGGVGQPQHF
TGTGCCAGCTCACCCCGAGCCGGCGGAGTGGGTCAGCCCCAGCATTTT
>NA|few|TRBV19|TRBJ2-7
CASSPLGDLYEQYF
TGTGCCAGTAGTCCTCTGGGAGACCTATACGAGCAGTACTTC
>NA|NA|TRBV5-8|TRBJ2-2
CASSTPGRAIDIGELFF
TGTGCCAGCAGCACCCCCGGCCGCGCCATTGACATCGGGGAGCTGTTTTTT
>NA|NA|TRBV5-1|TRBJ2-2
CASSSGQNTGELFF
TGCGCCAGCAGCTCGGGACAGAACACCGGGGAGCTGTTTTTT
>NA|NA|TRBV7-9|TRBJ1-1
CASSSQMNTEAFF
TGTGCCAGCAGCTCCCAGATGAACACTGAAGCTTTCTTT
>NA|NA|TRBV25-1|TRBJ2-1
CASSALAHEQFF
TGTGCCAGCAGTGCTCTAGCGCATGAGCAGTTCTTC
>NA|NA|TRBV28|TRBJ1-1
CASSGGMTEAFF
TGTGCCAGCAGTGGGGGCATGACTGAAGCTTTCTTT
>NA|NA|TRBV3-1/TRBV3-2|TRBJ2-3
CASSQRLSGSGTDTQYF
TGTGCCAGCAGCCAGAGGCTAAGCGGTTCTGGCACAGATACGCAGTATTTT
>TRBD1|NA|TRBV19|TRBJ1-1
CASSRDRGNTEAFF
TGTGCCAGTAGTCGGGACAGGGGGAACACTGAAGCTTTCTTT
>TRBD1|once|TRBV10-3|TRBJ1-6
CAISEGTGGSPLHF
TGTGCCATCAGTGAAGGGACAGGGGGTTCACCCCTCCACTTT
>NA|NA|TRBV5-1|TRBJ1-1
CASSAKRTAINTEAFF
TGCGCCAGCAGCGCTAAACGGACAGCGATCAACACTGAAGCTTTCTTT
>NA|NA|TRBV27|TRBJ1-2
CASSPGGDLGYGYTF
TGTGCCAGCAGTCCGGGGGGGGATCTCGGTTATGGCTACACCTTC
>TRBD2|once|TRBV19|TRBJ2-5
CASSRGLAGGGQETQYF
TGTGCCAGTAGTAGGGGACTAGCGGGGGGAGGCCAAGAGACCCAGTACTTC
>NA|NA|TRBV9|TRBJ2-2
CASSAIGAGELFF
TGTGCCAGCAGCGCCATAGGGGCCGGGGAGCTGTTTTTT
>NA|NA|TRBV19|TRBJ1-3
CASSTLGRPSVTIYF
TGTGCCAGTAGTACCCTGGGCCGCCCCTCCGTCACCATATATTTT
>NA|NA|TRBV2|TRBJ1-5
CASSIGGGHQPQHF
TGTGCCAGCAGCATCGGGGGAGGGCATCAGCCCCAGCATTTT
>TRBD2|NA|TRBV28|TRBJ2-1
CASSLLAEEQFF
TGTGCCAGCAGCCTCCTAGCGGAAGAGCAGTTCTTC